Presented here are 24 T cell receptor beta chains from one specimen sequenced in a study of T-cell reconstitution after alpha-beta-depleted transplantation in children. Unique molecular identifiers were incorporated into the prepared TCRbeta library. TCRdb called the PCR reads again in MiXCR, with one record for every CDR3 protein. This table has hundreds of thousands of distinct CDR3 sequences, 16% appearing once. The material was PBMCs, mostly from graft donor cells, obtained 360 days after TCRalphabeta/CD19-depleted stem cell transplant. Receptors were obtained from a boy in the first two years of life who had a stem cell transplant for Wiskott-Aldrich syndrome, so the T cells may come from the graft donor.

This clonotype was recorded a few times. This chain uses TRBV5-1 with TRBJ2-5; D is uncertain. This CDR3 region has 15 residues. V was shortened by 0 bases and J by 2 bases, with 11 bases between the two germline ends. Germline V gene lookup returns CDR1 SGHRS and CDR2 YFSETQ. CDR3 nucleotides: TGCGCCAGCAGCTTGGAAGCCGGTTCTCAAGAGACCCAGTACTTC. Translated, it gives CASSLEAGSQETQYF.

This clonotype appeared a single time. The chain has TRBV20-1 and TRBJ2-5; no definite D call. Germline V gene sequence: CDR1 DFQATT, CDR2 SNEGSKA (reference sequence). This CDR3 has 13 amino acids. Deletions cut 3 bases from V and 5 bases from J, with 13 bases between. DNA for the CDR3: TGCAGTGCTAGCTCGGGCCTGGGGGAGACCCAGTACTTC. The encoded protein is CSASSGLGETQYF.

This chain links TRBV20-1 with TRBJ2-7; 9 positions match TRBD1. V was pared by 2 bases and J by 3 bases, with 5 bases of the junction left unmatched. The germline V gene encodes CDR1 DFQATT and CDR2 SNEGSKA (reference sequence). The CDR3 extends over 14 amino acids. The CDR3 loop reads CSARRTGDVYEQYF. DNA of the CDR3: TGCAGTGCTAGAAGGACAGGGGACGTCTACGAGCAGTACTTC.

The gene calls are TRBV5-1 and TRBJ2-1; D call uncertain. V was cut by 0 bases and J by 6 bases, with 7 bases left in between. The CDR3 loop spans 13 amino acids. Germline assignment: CDR1 SGHRS and CDR2 YFSETQ. CDR3 sequence reads: CASSLVLPNEQFF. The CDR3 coding sequence is TGCGCCAGCAGCTTGGTTCTACCCAATGAGCAGTTCTTC.

CDR3 protein: CASSLSGTIYEQYF. The CDR3 bases are TGCGCCAGCAGCTTGTCCGGCACAATATACGAGCAGTACTTC. This rearrangement joins TRBV5-1 to TRBJ2-7; D call uncertain. The CDR3 has 14 amino acids. Germline V gives CDR1 SGHRS, CDR2 YFSETQ. V lost 1 base and J lost 4, with 12 bases in between.

This clonotype came up a few times. The rearrangement uses TRBV6-5 and TRBJ1-2, with D perhaps matching TRBD1 (5 bases). Germline values: CDR1 MNHEY, CDR2 SVGAGI. The V gene lost 8 bases and the J gene lost 2 bases, with 9 bases spanning the gap. This CDR3 has 12 amino acids. Written as DNA, the CDR3 is TGTGCCAGCGGGGGGATGAACTATGGCTACACCTTC. Residues: CASGGMNYGYTF.

This clonotype turned up a few times. The chain links TRBV20-1 to TRBJ2-2; TRBD2 agrees at 8 bases. J was trimmed by 1 base and V by 3 bases; bases with no gene match: 10. Germline V gene data show CDR1 as DFQATT and CDR2 as SNEGSKA (reference sequence). CDR3 length equals 17 residues. The CDR3 reads CSASRLNSGVNTGELFF. The CDR3 coding sequence is TGCAGTGCTAGCAGGTTGAATAGCGGGGTGAACACCGGGGAGCTGTTTTTT.

This clonotype was recorded a few times. J is TRBJ2-2 and V is TRBV5-1, with D uncertain. CDR3 size: 13 residues. The germline gives CDR1 SGHRS, CDR2 YFSETQ. Trimming took 1 base from V and 6 from J, leaving 7 bases between them. CDR3 region: CASSLQWAGELFF. The DNA of the CDR3 is TGCGCCAGCAGCTTGCAGTGGGCCGGGGAGCTGTTTTTT.

This clonotype occurred a few times. The rearrangement uses TRBV5-4 and TRBJ2-2; 11 bases are a match to TRBD2. The germline V gene has CDR1 SGHNT and CDR2 YYREEE (reference sequence). The CDR3 has 19 amino acids. With V trimmed by 0 bases and J by 4 bases, 11 bases remained unmatched. This CDR3 reads CASSLGRLAGLQGTGELFF. The CDR3 DNA sequence: TGTGCCAGCAGCTTGGGGCGACTAGCGGGGCTTCAGGGCACCGGGGAGCTGTTTTTT.

This clonotype turned up a few times. The chain carries TRBV10-3 and TRBJ2-7; 8 bases map to TRBD2. The CDR3 runs to 11 residues. V shed 10 bases, J shed 6 bases, and the junction held 5 bases outside the gene matches. Germline CDR1 and CDR2: ENHRY and SYGVKD. This chain's CDR3 is CATRGGGEQYF. CDR3 nucleotide sequence: TGTGCCACCCGGGGGGGGGGCGAGCAGTACTTC.

Many counts were recorded for this clonotype. CDR3 nucleotide sequence: TGCGCCAGCAGCTTGTCCTCACAGACGCCCTACAATGAGCAGTTCTTC. Translating gives CASSLSSQTPYNEQFF. This sequence joins TRBV5-1 and TRBJ2-1, with D unclear. Germline V gives CDR1 SGHRS, CDR2 YFSETQ. The CDR3 extends over 16 amino acids. The V gene lost 1 base and the J gene lost 2 bases, with 13 bases spanning the gap.

This clonotype was recorded at least ten times. The CDR3 region has the DNA TGCAGCGTTGAGAAGTTCGGACTAGCGGGATACACAGATACGCAGTATTTT. This gives the protein CSVEKFGLAGYTDTQYF. This sequence joins TRBV29-1 and TRBJ2-3; 12 nucleotides match TRBD2. Germline V gives CDR1 SQVTM, CDR2 ANQGSEA. This CDR3 region has 17 residues. The J segment lost 2 bases and the V segment lost 3 bases, leaving 9 bases of the junction unmatched.

The rearrangement links TRBV20-1 to TRBJ2-2, with TRBD2 matching over 8 bases. The CDR3 covers 13 residues. Germline V CDR1 and CDR2: DFQATT, SNEGSKA (reference sequence). The ends lost 6 bases at V and 5 bases at J; junction bases unmatched: 5. The CDR3 spells CSAWVAGTGELFF. The CDR3 bases are TGCAGTGCCTGGGTAGCGGGGACCGGGGAGCTGTTTTTT.

This chain uses TRBV4-2 with TRBJ2-5, with 9 bases aligning to TRBD2. The CDR3 extends over 16 amino acids. After removal of 1 base from V and 2 bases from J, the junction contained 5 bases not matched to a gene. The V gene's germline CDR1 is LGHNA and CDR2 YNFKEQ. The CDR3 loop reads CASSQAASGIQETQYF. In nucleotides, the CDR3 is TGTGCCAGCAGCCAAGCGGCTAGCGGGATACAAGAGACCCAGTACTTC.

This clonotype was seen only a few times. The chain combines TRBV4-1 with TRBJ2-7, with a possible D match to TRBD2 (5 bases). Trimming took 3 bases from V and 2 from J, leaving 23 bases between them. Germline lookup yields CDR1 MGHRA and CDR2 YSYEKL. The CDR3 has 18 residues. This CDR3 reads CASSHKKGVLIGTYEQYF. CDR3 nucleotide sequence: TGCGCCAGCAGCCACAAAAAAGGAGTTCTAATCGGGACCTACGAGCAGTACTTC.

Turning to this clonotype: Because the CDR3 is missing its conserved closing phenylalanine or tryptophan, this is likely a read error. This chain uses TRBV20-1 with TRBJ2-3; D remains ambiguous. CDR1 and CDR2 from the germline V gene are DFQATT and SNEGSKA (reference sequence). The CDR3 runs 14 residues. With 3 bases removed from V and 2 bases from J, the gap between germline ends came to 12 bases. CDR3 region: CSASLAGSTDTQYL. CDR3 nucleotides: TGCAGTGCTAGCCTGGCTGGGTCCACAGATACGCAGTATTTG.

This clonotype was found a few times. V gene TRBV12-1 combines with J gene TRBJ2-1; TRBD2 reflects the table's D call only, with no check against the DNA. TRBV12-1 is assigned pseudogene status. CDR3 length: 23 amino acids. The CDR3 region has the DNA TGTGCCAGCAGCTCGCGGTCCCCAGCCCCGGGACTAGCGGGCCGGGGCCCCTACAATGAGCAGTTCTTC. It specifies CASSSRSPAPGLAGRGPYNEQFF.

The chain couples TRBV20-1 to TRBJ2-5, with 9 bases lining up with TRBD1. The CDR3 length is 16 residues. Trimming removed 1 base from V and 4 bases from J; junction bases left unmatched: 10. Germline V gene lookup returns CDR1 DFQATT and CDR2 SNEGSKA (reference sequence). This CDR3 is CSARGLQGALRETQYF. CDR3 DNA sequence: TGCAGTGCTAGAGGGCTACAGGGGGCGTTAAGAGAGACCCAGTACTTC.

The chain has TRBV9 and TRBJ2-1; 7 bases agree with TRBD2. The better agreement between TRBJ2-7 and the DNA end casts doubt on the J call. The CDR3 runs to 14 residues. Germline CDR1 is SGDLS and CDR2 is YYNGEE. The CDR3 coding sequence is TGTGCCAGCAGCGCCGGGGGGAGGCTCTACGAGCAGTACTTC. Encoded protein: CASSAGGRLYEQYF.

This clonotype was found a few times. This rearrangement joins TRBV4-3 to TRBJ2-6; D is undetermined. The CDR3 loop spans 16 amino acids. The germline V gene has CDR1 LGHNA and CDR2 YSLEER. V was shortened by 0 bases and J by 2 bases, with 8 bases between the two germline ends. The CDR3 region has the DNA TGCGCCAGCAGCCAAGAGTGGGGTACTGGGGCCAACGTCCTGACTTTC. This codes for CASSQEWGTGANVLTF.

The rearrangement joins TRBV6-2 or TRBV6-3 to TRBJ2-7; possible D gene TRBD2, 5 bases. Per the germline V gene, CDR1 is MNHEY and CDR2 is SVGEGT. This CDR3 is 15 amino acids long. V was cut by 2 bases and J by 3 bases, with 14 bases left in between. The CDR3, as DNA: TGTGCCAGCAGTTACCGACTATCCCACATCTACGAGCAGTACTTC. This encodes CASSYRLSHIYEQYF.

The rearrangement joins TRBV23-1 to TRBJ2-5, with TRBD1 matching over 8 bases. TRBV23-1 is annotated as an ORF whose role is uncertain. This CDR3 contains 14 residues. J gave up 6 bases and V 4 bases, and 7 bases lay outside the gene matches. The CDR3 bases are TGCGCCAGCAGTCTGGCAGGGGGCGAAAAGACCCAGTACTTC. Its protein is CASSLAGGEKTQYF.

This chain uses TRBV11-2 with TRBJ2-2, with 14 bases lining up with TRBD2. The CDR3 is 18 residues long. Germline assignment: CDR1 SGHAT and CDR2 FQNNGV. With 2 bases clipped from V and 6 bases from J, the junction kept 8 bases outside the gene matches. The CDR3 sequence is CASSLYSTGLAGAGELFF. Written as DNA, the CDR3 is TGTGCCAGCAGCTTATACTCCACGGGACTAGCGGGAGCCGGGGAGCTGTTTTTT.

The chain has TRBV10-1 and TRBJ2-1; 10 nucleotides agree with TRBD2. The V segment lost 11 bases and the J segment 3 bases; nucleotides outside the gene matches: 22. Germline CDR1 WNHNN, CDR2 SYGVQD (reference sequence). CDR3 size: 19 residues. The CDR3 region is CAQEVGDYQRGGFYNEQFF. In DNA, the CDR3 is TGCGCCCAAGAGGTCGGGGACTACCAGCGGGGGGGATTCTACAATGAGCAGTTCTTC.